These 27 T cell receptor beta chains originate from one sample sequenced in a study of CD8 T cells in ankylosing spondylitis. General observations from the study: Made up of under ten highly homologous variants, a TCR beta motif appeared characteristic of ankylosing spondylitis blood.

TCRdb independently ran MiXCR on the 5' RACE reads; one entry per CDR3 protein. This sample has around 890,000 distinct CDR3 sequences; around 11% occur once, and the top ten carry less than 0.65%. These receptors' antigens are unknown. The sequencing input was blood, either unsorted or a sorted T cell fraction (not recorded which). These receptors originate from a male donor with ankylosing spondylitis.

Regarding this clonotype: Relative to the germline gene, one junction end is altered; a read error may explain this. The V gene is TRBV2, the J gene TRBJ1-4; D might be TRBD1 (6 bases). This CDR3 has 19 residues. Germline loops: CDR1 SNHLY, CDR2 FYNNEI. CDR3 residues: CTSCFFDLWGPATNEKLFF. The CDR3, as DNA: TGTACCAGCTGTTTCTTTGATTTGTGGGGGCCCGCAACTAATGAAAAACTGTTTTTT. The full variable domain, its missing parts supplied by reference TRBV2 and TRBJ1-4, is EPEVTQTPSHQVTQMGQEVILRCVPISNHLYFYWYRQILGQKVEFLVSFYNNEISEKSEIFDDQFSVERPDGSNFTLKIRSTKLEDSAMYFCTSCFFDLWGPATNEKLFFGSGTQLSVL.

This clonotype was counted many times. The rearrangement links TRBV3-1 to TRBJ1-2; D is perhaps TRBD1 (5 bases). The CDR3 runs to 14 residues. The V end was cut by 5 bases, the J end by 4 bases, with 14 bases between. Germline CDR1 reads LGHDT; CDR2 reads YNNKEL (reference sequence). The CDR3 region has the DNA TGTGCCAGCAGCGTTCGACAGAAGCTCTATGGCTACACCTTC. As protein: CASSVRQKLYGYTF.

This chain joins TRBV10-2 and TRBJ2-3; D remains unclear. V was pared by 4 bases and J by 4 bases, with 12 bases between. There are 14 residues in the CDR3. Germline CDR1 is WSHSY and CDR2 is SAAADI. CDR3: CASSVGIDADTQYF. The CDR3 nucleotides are TGCGCCAGCAGTGTTGGGATCGACGCAGATACGCAGTATTTT.

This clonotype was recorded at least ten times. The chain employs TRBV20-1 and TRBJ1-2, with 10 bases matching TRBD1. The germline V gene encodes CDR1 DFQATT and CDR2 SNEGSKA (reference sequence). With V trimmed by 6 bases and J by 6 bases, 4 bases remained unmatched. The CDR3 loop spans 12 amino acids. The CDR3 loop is CSAPGQGNGYTF. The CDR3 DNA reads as TGCAGTGCCCCGGGACAGGGGAATGGCTACACCTTC.

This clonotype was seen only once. CDR3: CSAIEGRVKDRNTGELFF. The CDR3 coding sequence is TGCAGTGCTATAGAGGGGAGGGTAAAAGACCGCAACACCGGGGAGCTGTTTTTT. V and J are TRBV20-1 and TRBJ2-2, with 7 bases fitting TRBD2. With 4 bases clipped from V and 2 bases from J, the junction kept 16 bases outside the gene matches. Germline values: CDR1 DFQATT, CDR2 SNEGSKA (reference sequence). This CDR3 is built from 18 residues.

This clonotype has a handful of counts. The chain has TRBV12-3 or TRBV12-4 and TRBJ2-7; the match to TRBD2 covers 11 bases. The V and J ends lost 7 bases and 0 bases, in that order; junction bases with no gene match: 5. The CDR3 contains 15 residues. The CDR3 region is CASIAGLAGSYEQYF. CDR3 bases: TGTGCCAGCATCGCCGGACTAGCGGGCTCCTACGAGCAGTACTTC.

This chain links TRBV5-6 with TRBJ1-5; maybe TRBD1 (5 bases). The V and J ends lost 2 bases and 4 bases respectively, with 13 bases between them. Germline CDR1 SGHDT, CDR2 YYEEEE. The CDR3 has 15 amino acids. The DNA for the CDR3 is TGTGCCAGCAGCTTCCGGGCAGGGCTGAATCAGCCCCAGCATTTT. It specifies CASSFRAGLNQPQHF.

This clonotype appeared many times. The DNA for the CDR3 is TGTGCCAGCAGCTTAGGTAGCGGGGGCTACAATGAGCAGTTCTTC. Residues: CASSLGSGGYNEQFF. This chain connects TRBV7-3 to TRBJ2-1; 9 bases map to TRBD2. CDR1 is SGHTA and CDR2 is FQGTGA in the germline V gene. The CDR3 spans 15 residues. V gave up 2 bases and J gave up 3 bases; unmatched junction bases: 2.

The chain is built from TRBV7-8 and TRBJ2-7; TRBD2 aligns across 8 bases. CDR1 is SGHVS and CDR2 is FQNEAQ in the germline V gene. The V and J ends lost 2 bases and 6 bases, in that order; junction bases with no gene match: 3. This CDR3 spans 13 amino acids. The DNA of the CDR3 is TGTGCCAGCAGCTTACGGACTAGCCGCGAGCAGTACTTC. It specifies CASSLRTSREQYF.

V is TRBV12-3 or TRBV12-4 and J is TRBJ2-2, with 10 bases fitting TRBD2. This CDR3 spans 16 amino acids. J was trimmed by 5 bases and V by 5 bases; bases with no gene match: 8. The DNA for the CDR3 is TGTGCCAGCAGTCTATTGGGACTAGCGATAACCGGGGAGCTGTTTTTT. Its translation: CASSLLGLAITGELFF.

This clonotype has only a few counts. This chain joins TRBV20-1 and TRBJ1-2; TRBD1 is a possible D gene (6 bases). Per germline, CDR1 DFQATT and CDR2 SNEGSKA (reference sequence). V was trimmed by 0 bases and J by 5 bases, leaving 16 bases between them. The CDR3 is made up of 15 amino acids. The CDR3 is CSARDYGQQAYGYTF. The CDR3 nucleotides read TGCAGTGCTAGAGATTATGGACAGCAAGCTTATGGCTACACCTTC.

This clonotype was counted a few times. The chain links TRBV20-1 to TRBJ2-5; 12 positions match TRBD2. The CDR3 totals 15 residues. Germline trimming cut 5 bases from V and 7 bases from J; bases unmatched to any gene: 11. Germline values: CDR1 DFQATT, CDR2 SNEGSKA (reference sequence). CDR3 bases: TGCAGTGCTGCCAATCTAGCGGGAGGGCCCGGGACCCAGTACTTC. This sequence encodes CSAANLAGGPGTQYF.

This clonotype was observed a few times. In DNA, the CDR3 is TGTGCCAGCAGCTTGGGCGCGGCGGGACACCGAAACACCATATATTTT. Its protein product is CASSLGAAGHRNTIYF. The chain couples TRBV7-2 to TRBJ1-3; D may be TRBD1 (6 bases). This CDR3 is built from 16 residues. V lost 3 bases to trimming and J lost 5 bases, with 17 bases between them. CDR1 is SGHTA, CDR2 FQGNSA, per germline.

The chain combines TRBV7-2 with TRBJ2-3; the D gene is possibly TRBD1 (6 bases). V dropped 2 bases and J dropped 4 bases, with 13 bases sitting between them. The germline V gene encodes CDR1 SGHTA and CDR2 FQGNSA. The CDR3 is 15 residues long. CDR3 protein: CASSLQGGYADTQYF. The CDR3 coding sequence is TGTGCCAGCAGCTTACAAGGGGGTTATGCAGATACGCAGTATTTT.

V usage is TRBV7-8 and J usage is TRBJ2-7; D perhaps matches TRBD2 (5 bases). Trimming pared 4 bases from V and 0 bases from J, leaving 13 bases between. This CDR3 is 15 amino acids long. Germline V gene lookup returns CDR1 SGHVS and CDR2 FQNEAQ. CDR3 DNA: TGTGCCAGCAGCTCCCGGAGACTAATCTCCTACGAGCAGTACTTC. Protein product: CASSSRRLISYEQYF. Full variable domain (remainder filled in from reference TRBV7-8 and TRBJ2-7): GAGVSQSPRYKVAKRGQDVALRCDPISGHVSLFWYQQALGQGPEFLTYFQNEAQLDKSGLPSDRFFAERPEGSVSTLKIQRTQQEDSAVYLCASSSRRLISYEQYFGPGTRLTVT.

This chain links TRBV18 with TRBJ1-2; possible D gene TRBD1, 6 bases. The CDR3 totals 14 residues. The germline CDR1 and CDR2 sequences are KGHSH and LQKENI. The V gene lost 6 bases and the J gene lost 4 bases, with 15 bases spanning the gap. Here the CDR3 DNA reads TGTGCCAGCTCTGCAGGGGAGAAGGGCTATGGCTACACCTTC. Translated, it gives CASSAGEKGYGYTF.

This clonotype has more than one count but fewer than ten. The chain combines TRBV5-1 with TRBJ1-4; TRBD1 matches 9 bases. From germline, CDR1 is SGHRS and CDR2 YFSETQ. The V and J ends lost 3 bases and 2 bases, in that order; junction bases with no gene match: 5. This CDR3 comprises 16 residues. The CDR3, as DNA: TGCGCCAGCAGCTGGGGACAGGGTATTACTAATGAAAAACTGTTTTTT. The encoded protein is CASSWGQGITNEKLFF.

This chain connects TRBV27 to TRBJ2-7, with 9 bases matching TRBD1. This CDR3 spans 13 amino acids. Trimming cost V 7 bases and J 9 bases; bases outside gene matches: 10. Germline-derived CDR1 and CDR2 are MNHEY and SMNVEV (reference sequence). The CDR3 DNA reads TGTGCCAGCAACCTGGGAACAGGGGGCCGGCAGTACTTC. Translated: CASNLGTGGRQYF.

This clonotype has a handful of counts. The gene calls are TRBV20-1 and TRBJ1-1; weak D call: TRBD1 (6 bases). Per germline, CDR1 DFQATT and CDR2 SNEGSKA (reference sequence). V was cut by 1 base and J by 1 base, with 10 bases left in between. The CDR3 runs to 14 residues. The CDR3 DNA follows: TGCAGTGCTAGAGTAAGACAGGCGAACACTGAAGCTTTCTTT. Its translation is CSARVRQANTEAFF.

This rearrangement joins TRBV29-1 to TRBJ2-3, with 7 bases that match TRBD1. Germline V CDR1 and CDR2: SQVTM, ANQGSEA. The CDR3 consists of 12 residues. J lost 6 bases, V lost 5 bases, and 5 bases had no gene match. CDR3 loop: CSVRQGRDTQYF. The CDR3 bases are TGCAGCGTTCGACAGGGAAGGGATACGCAGTATTTT.

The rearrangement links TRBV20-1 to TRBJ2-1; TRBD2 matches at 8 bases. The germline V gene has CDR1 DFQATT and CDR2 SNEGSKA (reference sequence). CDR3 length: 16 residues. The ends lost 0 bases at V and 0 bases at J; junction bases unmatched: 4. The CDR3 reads CSAREVAGSSYNEQFF. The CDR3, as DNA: TGCAGTGCTAGAGAGGTAGCGGGAAGCTCCTACAATGAGCAGTTCTTC.

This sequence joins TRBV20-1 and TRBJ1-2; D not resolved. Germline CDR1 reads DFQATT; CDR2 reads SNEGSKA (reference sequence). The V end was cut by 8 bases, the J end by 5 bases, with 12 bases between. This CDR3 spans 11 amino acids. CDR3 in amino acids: CSLPSGYGYTF. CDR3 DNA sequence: TGCAGTTTACCAAGTGGGTATGGCTACACCTTC.

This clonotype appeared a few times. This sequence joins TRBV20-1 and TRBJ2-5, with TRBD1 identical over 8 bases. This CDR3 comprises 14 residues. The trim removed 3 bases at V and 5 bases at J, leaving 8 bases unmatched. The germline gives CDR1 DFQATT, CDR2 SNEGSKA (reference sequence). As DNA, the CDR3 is TGCAGTGCTAGGACAGGGGTCCAATGGGAGACCCAGTACTTC. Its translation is CSARTGVQWETQYF.

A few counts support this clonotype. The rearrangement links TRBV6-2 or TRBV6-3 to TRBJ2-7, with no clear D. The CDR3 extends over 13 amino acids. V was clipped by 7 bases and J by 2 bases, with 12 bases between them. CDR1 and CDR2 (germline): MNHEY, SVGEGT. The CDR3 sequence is CASTLGMAYEQYF. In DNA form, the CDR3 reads TGTGCCAGCACTCTGGGGATGGCCTACGAGCAGTACTTC.

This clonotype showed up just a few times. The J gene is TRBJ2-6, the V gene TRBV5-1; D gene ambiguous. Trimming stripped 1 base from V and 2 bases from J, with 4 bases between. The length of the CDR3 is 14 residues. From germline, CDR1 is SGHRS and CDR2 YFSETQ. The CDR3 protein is CASSLLAGANVLTF. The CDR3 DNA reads TGCGCCAGCAGCTTGTTGGCTGGGGCCAACGTCCTGACTTTC.

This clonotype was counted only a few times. Written as DNA, the CDR3 is TGTGCCAGCAGTTGGACAGGGGGGGCCACTGAAGCTTTCTTT. This gives the protein CASSWTGGATEAFF. V gene TRBV2 combines with J gene TRBJ1-1; 10 positions match TRBD1. V was clipped by 5 bases and J by 4 bases; unmatched bases: 4. Germline values: CDR1 SNHLY, CDR2 FYNNEI. The length of the CDR3 is 14 residues.

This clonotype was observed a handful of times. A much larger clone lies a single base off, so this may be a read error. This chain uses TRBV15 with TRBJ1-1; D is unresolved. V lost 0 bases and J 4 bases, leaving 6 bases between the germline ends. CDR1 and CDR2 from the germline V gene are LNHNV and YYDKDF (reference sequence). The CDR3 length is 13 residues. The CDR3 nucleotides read TGTGCCACCAGCAGAGATCGGGTCACTGAAGCTTTCTTT. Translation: CATSRDRVTEAFF.